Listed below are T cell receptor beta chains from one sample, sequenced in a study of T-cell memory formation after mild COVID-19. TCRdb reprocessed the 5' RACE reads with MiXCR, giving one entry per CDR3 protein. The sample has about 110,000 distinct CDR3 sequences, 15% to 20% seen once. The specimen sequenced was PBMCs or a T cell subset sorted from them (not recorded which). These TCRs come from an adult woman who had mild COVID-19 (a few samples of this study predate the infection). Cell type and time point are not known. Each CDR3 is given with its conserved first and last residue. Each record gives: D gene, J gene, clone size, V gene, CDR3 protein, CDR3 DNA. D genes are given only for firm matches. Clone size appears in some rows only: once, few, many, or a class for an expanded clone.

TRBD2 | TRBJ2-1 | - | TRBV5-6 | CASSPRVSGRSPTPNEQFF | TGTGCCAGCAGCCCCCGCGTTAGCGGGAGAAGCCCCACTCCGAATGAGCAGTTCTTC
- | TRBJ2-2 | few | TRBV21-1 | CASSKAARAPGELFF | TGTGCCAGCAGCAAAGCCGCTCGAGCCCCCGGGGAGCTGTTTTTT
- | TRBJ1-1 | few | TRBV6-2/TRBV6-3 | CASSSFAGNTEAFF | TGTGCCAGCAGTTCATTTGCAGGGAACACTGAAGCTTTCTTT
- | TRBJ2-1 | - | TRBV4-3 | CASSQDKYNEQFF | TGCGCCAGCAGCCAAGATAAGTACAATGAGCAGTTCTTC
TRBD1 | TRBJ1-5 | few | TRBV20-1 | CSARSGQGLQPQHF | TGCAGTGCTAGATCGGGACAGGGGTTGCAGCCCCAGCATTTT
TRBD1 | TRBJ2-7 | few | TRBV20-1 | CGCGTGSYEQYF | TGCGGATGCGGGACAGGTTCCTACGAGCAGTACTTC
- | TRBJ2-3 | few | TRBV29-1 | CSVEATRGREDTQYF | TGCAGCGTCGAGGCCACCAGGGGTAGGGAAGATACGCAGTATTTT
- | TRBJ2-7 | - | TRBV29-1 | CSVDGGRASNEQYF | TGCAGCGTTGACGGGGGCAGGGCTTCGAACGAGCAGTACTTC
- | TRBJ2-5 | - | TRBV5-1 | CASSLEAWGKVETQYF | TGCGCCAGCAGCTTGGAGGCGTGGGGGAAAGTAGAGACCCAGTACTTC
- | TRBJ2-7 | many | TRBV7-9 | CASSLGDYEQYF | TGTGCCAGCAGCTTAGGGGACTACGAGCAGTACTTC
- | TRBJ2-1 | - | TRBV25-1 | CASTQGGAGEQFF | TGTGCCAGCACCCAGGGGGGGGCCGGTGAGCAGTTCTTC
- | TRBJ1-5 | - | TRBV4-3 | CASSQDRAPGSNQPQHF | TGCGCCAGCAGCCAAGATCGGGCGCCAGGGAGCAATCAGCCCCAGCATTTT
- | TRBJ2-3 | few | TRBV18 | CASSPGRLSGTDTQYF | TGTGCCAGCTCACCAGGCCGCCTATCCGGCACAGATACGCAGTATTTT
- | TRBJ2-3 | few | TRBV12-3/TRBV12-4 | CASSFNPGDTQYF | TGTGCCAGCAGTTTCAATCCGGGAGATACGCAGTATTTT
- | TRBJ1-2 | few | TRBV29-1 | CSVEVATENDYGYTF | TGCAGCGTTGAAGTGGCAACAGAGAACGACTATGGCTACACCTTC
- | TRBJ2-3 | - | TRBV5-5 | CASSPRAGLGDTQYF | TGTGCCAGCAGCCCCCGCGCGGGGTTGGGAGATACGCAGTATTTT
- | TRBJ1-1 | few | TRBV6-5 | CASSYKGPDAGTEAFF | TGTGCCAGCAGTTACAAGGGACCCGACGCCGGCACTGAAGCTTTCTTT
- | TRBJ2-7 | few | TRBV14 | CASSQFRESEQYF | TGTGCCAGCAGCCAGTTCCGCGAAAGCGAGCAGTACTTC
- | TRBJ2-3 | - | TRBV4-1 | CASSHSLSGSHTDTQYF | TGCGCCAGCAGCCACTCCTTAAGCGGGTCTCACACAGATACGCAGTATTTT
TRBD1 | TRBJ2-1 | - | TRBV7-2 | CASSLGTGTYNEQFF | TGTGCCAGCAGCCTCGGGACAGGGACCTACAATGAGCAGTTCTTC
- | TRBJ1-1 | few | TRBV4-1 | CASSQERTGSFPFF | TGCGCCAGCAGCCAAGAGCGAACCGGGAGTTTCCCTTTCTTT
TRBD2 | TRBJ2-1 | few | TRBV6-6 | CASSPSGEGYNEQFF | TGTGCCAGCAGCCCTAGCGGAGAAGGATACAATGAGCAGTTCTTC
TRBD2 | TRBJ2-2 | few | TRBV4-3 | CASSQYGPGLAGGPHTGELFF | TGCGCCAGCAGCCAATACGGTCCGGGACTAGCGGGAGGGCCGCACACCGGGGAGCTGTTTTTT
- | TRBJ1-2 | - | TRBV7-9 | CASSSDGYGYTF | TGTGCCAGCAGCTCTGACGGGTATGGCTACACCTTC
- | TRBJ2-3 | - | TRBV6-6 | CASSYPRGLSSTDTQYF | TGTGCCAGCAGTTACCCTCGGGGACTCTCTTCCACAGATACGCAGTATTTT
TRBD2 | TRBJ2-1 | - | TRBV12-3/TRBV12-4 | CASTPGRAHNEQFF | TGTGCCAGCACCCCTGGGAGGGCGCACAATGAGCAGTTCTTC
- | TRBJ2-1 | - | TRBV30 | CAWSLDYNEQFF | TGTGCCTGGAGTCTAGATTACAATGAGCAGTTCTTC
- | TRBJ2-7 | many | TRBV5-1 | CASSSEDSSYEQYF | TGCGCCAGCAGCTCGGAGGACTCCTCCTACGAGCAGTACTTC
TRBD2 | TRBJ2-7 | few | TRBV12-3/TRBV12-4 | CASSTGGSTYEQYF | TGTGCCAGCAGTACGGGAGGGAGTACCTACGAGCAGTACTTC
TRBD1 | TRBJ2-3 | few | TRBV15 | CATSRARTGATDTQYF | TGTGCCACCAGCAGAGCCCGGACAGGGGCCACAGATACGCAGTATTTT
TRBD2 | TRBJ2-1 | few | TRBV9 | CASSAPLTSGGAVNEQFF | TGTGCCAGCAGCGCCCCCCTGACTAGCGGGGGGGCAGTTAATGAGCAGTTCTTC
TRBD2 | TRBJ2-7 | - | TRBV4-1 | CASSQRLAGEDEQYF | TGCGCCAGCAGCCAAAGACTAGCGGGGGAGGACGAGCAGTACTTC
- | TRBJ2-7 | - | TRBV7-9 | CASGGGEQYF | TGTGCCAGCGGAGGGGGCGAGCAGTACTTC
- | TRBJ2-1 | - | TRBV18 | CASSPPVPGYYNEQFF | TGTGCCAGCTCACCACCGGTCCCCGGGTACTACAATGAGCAGTTCTTC
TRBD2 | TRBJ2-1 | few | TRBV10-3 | CAISELIAGGQNEQFF | TGTGCCATCAGTGAATTGATAGCGGGAGGGCAGAATGAGCAGTTCTTC
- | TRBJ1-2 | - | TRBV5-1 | CASSLAGQTNGYTF | TGCGCCAGCAGCTTGGCAGGACAGACCAACGGCTACACCTTC
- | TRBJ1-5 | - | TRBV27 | CASSGRVNQPQHF | TGTGCCAGCAGTGGCAGGGTGAATCAGCCCCAGCATTTT
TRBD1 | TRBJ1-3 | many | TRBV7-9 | CASSSTDGTASGNTIYF | TGTGCCAGCAGCTCAACGGACGGGACAGCCTCTGGAAACACCATATATTTT
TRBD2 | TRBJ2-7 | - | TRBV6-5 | CASSPGGGSSYEQYF | TGTGCCAGCAGTCCTGGCGGGGGAAGCTCCTACGAGCAGTACTTC
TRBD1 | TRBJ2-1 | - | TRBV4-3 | CASSQLGQGTYNEQFF | TGCGCCAGCAGCCAGCTGGGACAGGGGACCTACAATGAGCAGTTCTTC